Listed below are T cell receptor beta chains from one sample, sequenced in a study of spatial heterogeneity in lung cancer. MiXCR was run by TCRdb on the 5' RACE reads, yielding one entry per CDR3 protein. This sample yields about 75,000 distinct CDR3 sequences, of which about 14% are seen a single time; 7.2% belongs to the top ten. The input for sequencing was PBMCs, taken at surgery. Receptors originate from a male donor with early-stage non-small cell lung cancer. Both conserved end residues are part of each CDR3. A D gene is named only where the DNA matches it firmly. Size is omitted from some rows. Given values are once, few, many or a class for expanded clones.

v_call	j_call	d_call	clone_size	cdr3_nt	cdr3_aa
TRBV29-1	TRBJ2-3	TRBD1	many	TGCAGCGTTTCCGGGACAGGGATTCAGTATTTT	CSVSGTGIQYF
TRBV4-3	TRBJ2-7	.	many	TGCGCCAGCAGCCAAGCAGGCTCCTACGAGCAGTACTTC	CASSQAGSYEQYF
TRBV12-3/TRBV12-4	TRBJ1-2	.	.	TGTGCCAGCAGTCCGAGTGGTAACTATGGCTACACCTTC	CASSPSGNYGYTF
TRBV5-1	TRBJ2-1	.	few	TGCGCCAGCAGAATGGACGGCGGATACAATGAGCAGTTCTTC	CASRMDGGYNEQFF
TRBV20-1	TRBJ2-3	TRBD1	many	TGCAGTGCTAGGGCCTTCAGGGGGCGGGAAGATACGCAGTATTTT	CSARAFRGREDTQYF
TRBV3-1	TRBJ2-1	.	few	TGTGCCAGCAGCCAAACCAGCGGGCCCAGCTCCTACAATGAGCAGTTCTTC	CASSQTSGPSSYNEQFF
TRBV9	TRBJ1-2	.	.	TGTGCCAGCAGCGTAGGAGGAGGGGATGGCTACACCTTC	CASSVGGGDGYTF
TRBV7-9	TRBJ1-1	.	many	TGTGCCAGCAGCAACCAGGGGAGGCGGACTGAAGCTTTCTTT	CASSNQGRRTEAFF
TRBV12-5	TRBJ2-1	TRBD1	many	TGTGCTAGTGGTCGACAGGGGGACTACAATGAGCAGTTCTTC	CASGRQGDYNEQFF
TRBV9	TRBJ2-2	.	.	TGTGCCAGCAGCCCGCGGGGGCAGAACACCGGGGAGCTGTTTTTT	CASSPRGQNTGELFF
TRBV5-1	TRBJ1-2	TRBD1	many	TGCGCCAGCAGCCCGGGACAGGGGGCGCCTGGCTACACCTTC	CASSPGQGAPGYTF
TRBV20-1	TRBJ2-3	.	.	TGCAGTGCTAGGGAAGGGGGTACAGATACGCAGTATTTT	CSAREGGTDTQYF
TRBV5-1	TRBJ2-1	TRBD2	few	TGCGCCAGCAGCTTGAAACTAGCGGTCAGCTCCTACAATGAGCAGTTCTTC	CASSLKLAVSSYNEQFF
TRBV5-1	TRBJ2-7	.	.	TGCGCCAGCAGCTTGATAGCGCCTAACGAGCAGTACTTC	CASSLIAPNEQYF
TRBV15	TRBJ2-3	.	.	TGTGCCACCAGCAGAGATTTGGACACTGGCACAGATACGCAGTATTTT	CATSRDLDTGTDTQYF
TRBV13	TRBJ2-5	TRBD2	.	TGTGCCAGCAATCTGCGACTAGCGGGTACCCAAGAGACCCAGTACTTC	CASNLRLAGTQETQYF
TRBV7-9	TRBJ1-1	.	.	TGTGCCAGCAGCTCTCCAAGTAGTGCAGTTGAAGCTTTCTTT	CASSSPSSAVEAFF
TRBV12-3/TRBV12-4	TRBJ1-1	.	many	TGTGCCAGCAGCCCCCGCGGACCCTTACAGAACACTGAAGCTTTCTTT	CASSPRGPLQNTEAFF
TRBV12-5	TRBJ2-5	.	.	TGTGCTAGTGTCTCTTACCCGGGCCTCGGTGGGGAGGAAGAGACCCAGTACTTC	CASVSYPGLGGEEETQYF
TRBV11-2	TRBJ2-3	.	many	TGTGCCAGCAGCTCTGACAGGTGGGGCACAGATACGCAGTATTTT	CASSSDRWGTDTQYF
TRBV20-1	TRBJ2-3	TRBD2	few	TGCAGTGCAACCTCCGACAGGAGCGGGAGTACAGATACGCAGTATTTT	CSATSDRSGSTDTQYF
TRBV7-9	TRBJ1-4	TRBD1	few	TGTGCCAGCAGCTTACGTAACCTGCGACAGGGGGGTGAAAAACTGTTTTTT	CASSLRNLRQGGEKLFF
TRBV20-1	TRBJ2-5	.	.	TGCAGTGCTAGAGCTCCATCTTCACCACAGTACTTC	CSARAPSSPQYF
TRBV18	TRBJ2-6	.	few	TGTGCCAGCTCACCAATAGGGGGTTCCGGGGCCAACGTCCTGACTTTC	CASSPIGGSGANVLTF
TRBV18	TRBJ1-1	TRBD1	.	TGTGCCAGCTCACCACCCTCGGACAGGGTACAAGCTTTCTTT	CASSPPSDRVQAFF
TRBV18	TRBJ2-5	.	.	TGTGCCAGCTCACCATCCGGTAGAGAGACCCAGTACTTC	CASSPSGRETQYF
TRBV7-7	TRBJ2-1	.	many	TGTGCTAGCAGCTTACGGGCAGGGCGCGACAATGAGCAGTTCTTC	CASSLRAGRDNEQFF
TRBV19	TRBJ1-1	.	few	TGTGCCAGTAGTATAGAGGGCATGAACACTGAAGCTTTCTTT	CASSIEGMNTEAFF
TRBV12-3/TRBV12-4	TRBJ2-7	.	many	TGTGCCAGCAGATCCCGGGCGTCCTACGAGCAGTACTTC	CASRSRASYEQYF
TRBV11-2	TRBJ2-2	.	few	TGTGCCAGCAGTAAAGGACCGGACTCGAACACCGGGGAGCTGTTTTTT	CASSKGPDSNTGELFF
TRBV9	TRBJ1-1	.	.	TGTGCCAGCAGCGTAGGTCCAGGGAAGAACACTGAAGCTTTCTTT	CASSVGPGKNTEAFF
TRBV5-1	TRBJ2-5	.	.	TGCGCCAGCAGCTTGGATGGACTGAACCTGGAGACCCAGTACTTC	CASSLDGLNLETQYF
TRBV18	TRBJ2-5	.	few	TGTGCCAGCTCACTAATAGCGGCCCCTTACCAAGAGACCCAGTACTTC	CASSLIAAPYQETQYF
TRBV4-3	TRBJ2-2	TRBD1	many	TGCGCCAGCAGTCTTACAGGGGGCGGCACCGGGGAGCTGTTTTTT	CASSLTGGGTGELFF
TRBV5-1	TRBJ2-3	.	.	TGCGCCAGCAGCCGCCCGGAAACGGGAGCTTCAGATACGCAGTATTTT	CASSRPETGASDTQYF
TRBV5-5	TRBJ2-2	.	few	TGTGCCAGCAGCTTGGCTCCTAGCGTGAACACCGGGGAGCTGTTTTTT	CASSLAPSVNTGELFF
TRBV29-1	TRBJ1-2	.	.	TGCAGCGCCCAGATCCGGGACAAGCCGGGCTACACCTTC	CSAQIRDKPGYTF
TRBV9	TRBJ2-7	.	many	TGTGCCAGCTCACCGGGGGCGACCGGAATCGGCGAGCAGTACTTC	CASSPGATGIGEQYF
TRBV27	TRBJ2-5	.	few	TGTGCCAGCAGTTCTTGGAGCAAAGAGACCCAGTACTTC	CASSSWSKETQYF
TRBV2	TRBJ1-1	.	many	TGTGCCAGCAGTAACACGGTGGCTGAAGCTTTCTTT	CASSNTVAEAFF